The source of this T cell receptor beta chain is a study of T cell repertoires in cytomegalovirus infection. TCRdb reanalysed the reads using MiXCR and keeps one entry per CDR3 protein. The sample has 200,000 to 250,000 distinct CDR3 sequences, approximately 22% seen once. This clonotype showed up just once. The CDR3 sequence is 15 residues long. CDR1 and CDR2 from the germline V gene are SNHLY and FYNNEI. The trim removed 5 bases at V and 1 base at J, leaving 8 bases unmatched. Sequenced material: CD8+ T cells from PBMCs. This receptor was identified in a human donor in good health (CMV status not recorded). Some clones in this sample may be carry-over from other donors' samples. The V gene is TRBV2, the J gene TRBJ2-7; TRBD1 matches 7 bases. The CDR3 here is CASSHPGQTSYEQYF. The DNA of the CDR3 is TGTGCCAGCAGTCACCCGGGACAGACGTCCTACGAGCAGTACTTC. Together with reference TRBV2 and TRBJ2-7, the CDR3 gives the full variable domain: EPEVTQTPSHQVTQMGQEVILRCVPISNHLYFYWYRQILGQKVEFLVSFYNNEISEKSEIFDDQFSVERPDGSNFTLKIRSTKLEDSAMYFCASSHPGQTSYEQYFGPGTRLTVT.